This TCR beta chain was captured by sequencing in a study of glioma-infiltrating T cells. Turning to the study itself: Presurgical dexamethasone in glioma patients lasted six or fewer days.

Using RNA template, CDR3s of TCR alpha and beta were amplified with iRepertoire arm-PCR. In TCRdb, the multiplex PCR reads were re-called with MiXCR into one record per CDR3 protein. The table has 300,000 to 400,000 distinct CDR3 sequences, about two fifths seen once. Study results and caveats: Only very few CDR3 sequences appeared in both tissue and blood.

To note about this clonotype: The antigen is undetermined.

This receptor was obtained from a human donor with low-grade glioma or glioblastoma, undergoing nonglioma brain surgery, or in good health (not recorded which). The sequenced sample was glioma tissue, nonneoplastic brain tissue, or PBMCs (not recorded which).

CDR3 nucleotides: TGTGCCAGCAGCTTAGACAAGCGGGAGTGGGAGACCCAGTACTTC. Translation gives CASSLDKREWETQYF. The rearrangement joins TRBV7-2 to TRBJ2-5; TRBD2 matches 8 bases. This CDR3 has 15 residues. The ends lost 1 base at V and 5 bases at J; junction bases unmatched: 6. Germline loops: CDR1 SGHTA, CDR2 FQGNSA.